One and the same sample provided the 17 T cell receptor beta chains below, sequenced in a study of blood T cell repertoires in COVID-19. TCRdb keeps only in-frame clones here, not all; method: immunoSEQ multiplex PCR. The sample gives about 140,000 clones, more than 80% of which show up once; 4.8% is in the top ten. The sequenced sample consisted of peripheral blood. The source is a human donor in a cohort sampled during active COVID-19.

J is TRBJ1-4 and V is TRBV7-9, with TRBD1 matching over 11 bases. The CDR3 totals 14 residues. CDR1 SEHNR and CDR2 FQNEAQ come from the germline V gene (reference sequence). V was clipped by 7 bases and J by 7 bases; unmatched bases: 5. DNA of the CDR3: TGTGCCAGCACCCGGGGACAGGGGGTTGAAAAACTGTTTTTT. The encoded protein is CASTRGQGVEKLFF. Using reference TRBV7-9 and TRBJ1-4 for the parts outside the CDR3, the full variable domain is DTGVSQNPRHKITKRGQNVTFRCDPISEHNRLYWYRQTLGQGPEFLTYFQNEAQLEKSRLLSDRFSAERPKGSFSTLEIQRTEQGDSAMYLCASTRGQGVEKLFFGSGTQLSVL.

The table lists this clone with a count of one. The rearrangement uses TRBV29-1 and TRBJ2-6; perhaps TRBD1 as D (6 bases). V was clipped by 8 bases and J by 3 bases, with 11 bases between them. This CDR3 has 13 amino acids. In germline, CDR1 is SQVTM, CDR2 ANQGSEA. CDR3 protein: CSCTGLGANVLTF. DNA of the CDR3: TGCAGCTGTACAGGGCTTGGGGCCAACGTCCTGACTTTC.

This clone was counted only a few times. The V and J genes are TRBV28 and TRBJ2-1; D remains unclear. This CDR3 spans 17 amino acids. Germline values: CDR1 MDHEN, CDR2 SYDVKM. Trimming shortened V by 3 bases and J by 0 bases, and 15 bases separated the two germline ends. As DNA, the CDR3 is TGTGCCAGCAGTTTCCCTCGGGTCGGCTTCTCCTACAATGAGCAGTTCTTC. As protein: CASSFPRVGFSYNEQFF.

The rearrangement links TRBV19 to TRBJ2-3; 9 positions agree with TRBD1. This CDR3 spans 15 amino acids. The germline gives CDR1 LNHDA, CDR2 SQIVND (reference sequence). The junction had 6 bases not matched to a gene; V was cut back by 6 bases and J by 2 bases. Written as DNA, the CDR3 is TGTGCCAGTAGCCTACAGGGGGCAAACACAGATACGCAGTATTTT. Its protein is CASSLQGANTDTQYF.

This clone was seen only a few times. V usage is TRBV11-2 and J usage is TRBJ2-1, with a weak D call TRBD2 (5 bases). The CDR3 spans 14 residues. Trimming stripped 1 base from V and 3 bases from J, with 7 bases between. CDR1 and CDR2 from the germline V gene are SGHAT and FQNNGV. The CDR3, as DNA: TGTGCCAGCAGCTTAGCGGGAAGCTACAATGAGCAGTTCTTC. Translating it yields CASSLAGSYNEQFF. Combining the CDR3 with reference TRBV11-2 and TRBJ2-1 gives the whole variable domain EAGVAQSPRYKIIEKRQSVAFWCNPISGHATLYWYQQILGQGPKLLIQFQNNGVVDDSQLPKDRFSAERLKGVDSTLKIQPAKLEDSAVYLCASSLAGSYNEQFFGPGTRLTVL.

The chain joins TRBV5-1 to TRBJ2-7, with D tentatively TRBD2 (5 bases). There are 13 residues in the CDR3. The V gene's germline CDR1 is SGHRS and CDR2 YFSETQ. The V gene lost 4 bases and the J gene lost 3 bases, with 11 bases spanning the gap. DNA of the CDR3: TGCGCCAGCAGCCTACCCGGGAACTACGAGCAGTACTTC. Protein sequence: CASSLPGNYEQYF.

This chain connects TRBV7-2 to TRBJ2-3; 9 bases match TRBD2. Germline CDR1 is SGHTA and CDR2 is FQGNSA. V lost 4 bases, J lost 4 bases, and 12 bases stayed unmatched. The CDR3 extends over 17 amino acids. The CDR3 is CASSYFDGGGAADTQYF. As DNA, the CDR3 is TGTGCCAGCAGCTATTTTGATGGCGGGGGGGCGGCAGATACGCAGTATTTT.

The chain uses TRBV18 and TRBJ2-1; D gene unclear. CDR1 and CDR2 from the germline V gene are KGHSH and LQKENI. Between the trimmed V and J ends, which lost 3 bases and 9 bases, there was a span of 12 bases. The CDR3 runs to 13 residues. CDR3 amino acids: CASSPVLVAEQFF. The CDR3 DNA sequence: TGTGCCAGCTCACCGGTTTTGGTAGCTGAGCAGTTCTTC.

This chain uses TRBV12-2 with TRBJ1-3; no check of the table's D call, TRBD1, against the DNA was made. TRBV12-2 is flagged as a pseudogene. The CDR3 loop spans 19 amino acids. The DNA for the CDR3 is TGTGCAAGTCGCCGACCGGGACATCTCCGTCCACGCTCTGGAAACACCATATATTTT. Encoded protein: CASRRPGHLRPRSGNTIYF.

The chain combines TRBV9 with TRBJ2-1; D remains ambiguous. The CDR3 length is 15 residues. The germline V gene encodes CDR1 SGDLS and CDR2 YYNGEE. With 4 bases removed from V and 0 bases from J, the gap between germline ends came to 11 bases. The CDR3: CASSRGVISYNEQFF. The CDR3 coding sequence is TGTGCCAGCAGCAGAGGAGTGATCTCCTACAATGAGCAGTTCTTC.

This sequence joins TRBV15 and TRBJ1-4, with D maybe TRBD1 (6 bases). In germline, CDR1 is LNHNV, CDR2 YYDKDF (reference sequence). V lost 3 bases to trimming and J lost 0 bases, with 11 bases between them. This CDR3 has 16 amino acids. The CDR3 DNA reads TGTGCCACCAGCAGGGGACACCCTGCAACTAATGAAAAACTGTTTTTT. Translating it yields CATSRGHPATNEKLFF.

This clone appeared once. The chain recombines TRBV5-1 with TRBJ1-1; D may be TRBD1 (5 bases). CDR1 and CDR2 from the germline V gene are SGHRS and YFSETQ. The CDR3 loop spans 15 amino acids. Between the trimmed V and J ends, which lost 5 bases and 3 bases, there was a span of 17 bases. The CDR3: CASSPWAGADTEAFF. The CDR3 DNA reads TGCGCCAGCAGTCCGTGGGCTGGGGCGGACACTGAAGCTTTCTTT.

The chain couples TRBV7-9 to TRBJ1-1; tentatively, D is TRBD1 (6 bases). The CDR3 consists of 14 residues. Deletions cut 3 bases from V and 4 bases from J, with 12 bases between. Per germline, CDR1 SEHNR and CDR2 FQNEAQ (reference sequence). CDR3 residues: CASSFPQGPTEAFF. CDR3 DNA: TGTGCCAGCAGCTTCCCGCAGGGGCCCACTGAAGCTTTCTTT.

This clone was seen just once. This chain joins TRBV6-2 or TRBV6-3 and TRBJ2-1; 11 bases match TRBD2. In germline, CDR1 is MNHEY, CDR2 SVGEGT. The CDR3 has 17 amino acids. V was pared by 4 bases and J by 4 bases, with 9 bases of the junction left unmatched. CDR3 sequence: CASSSPAGLADYNEQFF. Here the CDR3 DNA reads TGTGCCAGCAGTTCTCCCGCGGGACTAGCGGATTACAATGAGCAGTTCTTC.

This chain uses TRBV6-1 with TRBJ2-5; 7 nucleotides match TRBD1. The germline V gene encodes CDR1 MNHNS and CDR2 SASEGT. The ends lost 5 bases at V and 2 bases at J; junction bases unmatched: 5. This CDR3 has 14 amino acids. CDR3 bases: TGTGCCAGCAGTTCGGGACAGCGACAAGAGACCCAGTACTTC. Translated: CASSSGQRQETQYF.

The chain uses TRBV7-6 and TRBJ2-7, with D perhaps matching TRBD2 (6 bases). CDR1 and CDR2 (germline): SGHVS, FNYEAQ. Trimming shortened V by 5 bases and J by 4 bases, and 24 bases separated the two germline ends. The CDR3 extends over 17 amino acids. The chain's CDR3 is CASSPSPPRLGPYEQYF. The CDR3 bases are TGTGCCAGCAGCCCGAGTCCCCCAAGACTAGGCCCATACGAGCAGTACTTC.

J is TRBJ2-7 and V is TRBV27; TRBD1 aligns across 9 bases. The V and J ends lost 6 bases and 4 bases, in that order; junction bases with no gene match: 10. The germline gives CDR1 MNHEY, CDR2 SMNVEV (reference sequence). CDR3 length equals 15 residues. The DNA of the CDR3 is TGTGCCAGCAGGAGCCTGGGGGACAGGGCATACGAGCAGTACTTC. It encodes CASRSLGDRAYEQYF.